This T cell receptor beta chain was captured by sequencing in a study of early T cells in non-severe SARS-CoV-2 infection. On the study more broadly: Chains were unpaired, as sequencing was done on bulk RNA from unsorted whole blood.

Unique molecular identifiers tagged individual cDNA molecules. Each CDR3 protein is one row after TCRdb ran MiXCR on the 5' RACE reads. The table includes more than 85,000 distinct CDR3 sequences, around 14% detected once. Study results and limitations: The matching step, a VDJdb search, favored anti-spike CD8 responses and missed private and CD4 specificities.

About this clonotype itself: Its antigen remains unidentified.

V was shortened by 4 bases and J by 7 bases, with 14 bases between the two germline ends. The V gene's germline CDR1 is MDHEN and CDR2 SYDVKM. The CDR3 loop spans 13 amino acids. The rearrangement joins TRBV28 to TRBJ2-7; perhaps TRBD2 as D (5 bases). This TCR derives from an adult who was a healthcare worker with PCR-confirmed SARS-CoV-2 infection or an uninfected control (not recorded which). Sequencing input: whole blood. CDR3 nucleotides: TGTGCCAGCAGTTCCCTGCCGCAGCGGGAGCAGTACTTC. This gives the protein CASSSLPQREQYF.